This T cell receptor (beta chain) was captured by sequencing in a study of Tregs in tolerant kidney transplant recipients. Study-wide points: Activated donor B cell expansion appeared to reveal the most relevant donor-specific TCRbeta repertoire.

On this clone itself: Its matching antigen is unknown.

CDR1 SGHVS and CDR2 FNYEAQ come from the germline V gene. V dropped 8 bases and J dropped 5; count of bases not matched to a gene: 21. CDR3 length: 18 residues. The table came from immunoSEQ multiplex PCR; TCRdb's copy has only in-frame clones and leaves some out. Among roughly 66,000 clones listed, around 90% were seen once. The sequences come from CD8+ T cells from blood, collected before the transplant. This chain links TRBV7-6 with TRBJ1-1; TRBD1 matches 9 bases. The TCR sequence derives from a human donor who received a combined kidney and bone marrow transplant. The CDR3 DNA follows: TGTGCCAGCCAACTAGGAGCCGGGACAGGGTTTAGTTGGACTGAAGCTTTCTTT. Amino acids: CASQLGAGTGFSWTEAFF.